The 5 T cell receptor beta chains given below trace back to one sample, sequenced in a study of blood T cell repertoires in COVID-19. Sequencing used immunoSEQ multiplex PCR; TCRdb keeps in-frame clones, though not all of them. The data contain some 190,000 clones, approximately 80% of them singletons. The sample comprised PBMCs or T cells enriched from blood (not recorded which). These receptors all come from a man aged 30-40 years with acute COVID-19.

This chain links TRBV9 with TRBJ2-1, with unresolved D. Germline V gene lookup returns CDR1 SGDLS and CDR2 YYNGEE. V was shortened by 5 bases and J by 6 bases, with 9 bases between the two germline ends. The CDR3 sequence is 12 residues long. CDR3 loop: CASSAVSNEQFF. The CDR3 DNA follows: TGTGCCAGCAGTGCAGTCTCCAATGAGCAGTTCTTC. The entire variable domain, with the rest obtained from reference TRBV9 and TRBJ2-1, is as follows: DSGVTQTPKHLITATGQRVTLRCSPRSGDLSVYWYQQSLDQGLQFLIQYYNGEERAKGNILERFSAQQFPDLHSELNLSSLELGDSALYFCASSAVSNEQFFGPGTRLTVL.

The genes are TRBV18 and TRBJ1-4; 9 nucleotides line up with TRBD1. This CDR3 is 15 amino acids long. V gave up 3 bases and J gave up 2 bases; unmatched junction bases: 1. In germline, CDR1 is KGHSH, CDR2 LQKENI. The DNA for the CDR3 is TGTGCCAGCTCACCCGGACAGGGGACTAATGAAAAACTGTTTTTT. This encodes CASSPGQGTNEKLFF.

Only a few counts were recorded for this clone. CDR3 region: CASSLGHVDTGELFF. CDR3 nucleotide sequence: TGTGCCAGCAGCTTGGGACACGTAGACACCGGGGAGCTGTTTTTT. The V and J genes are TRBV7-2 and TRBJ2-2; D is perhaps TRBD1 (6 bases). The CDR3 has 15 residues. Per germline, CDR1 SGHTA and CDR2 FQGNSA. The ends were cut back, 3 bases at V and 3 bases at J, with 11 bases in the middle.

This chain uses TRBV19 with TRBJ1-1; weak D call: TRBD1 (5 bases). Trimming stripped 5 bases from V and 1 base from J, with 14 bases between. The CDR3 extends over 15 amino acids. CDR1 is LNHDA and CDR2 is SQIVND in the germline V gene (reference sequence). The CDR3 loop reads CASSRAGNPNTEAFF. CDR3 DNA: TGTGCCAGTAGTCGCGCAGGGAACCCGAACACTGAAGCTTTCTTT.

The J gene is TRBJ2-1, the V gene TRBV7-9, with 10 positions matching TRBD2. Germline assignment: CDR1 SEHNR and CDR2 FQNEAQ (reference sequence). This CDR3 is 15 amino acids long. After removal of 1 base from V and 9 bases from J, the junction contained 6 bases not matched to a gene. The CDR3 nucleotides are TGTGCCAGCAGCTTAGGAGCGGGGGGGCCCGGTGAGCAGTTCTTC. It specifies CASSLGAGGPGEQFF.